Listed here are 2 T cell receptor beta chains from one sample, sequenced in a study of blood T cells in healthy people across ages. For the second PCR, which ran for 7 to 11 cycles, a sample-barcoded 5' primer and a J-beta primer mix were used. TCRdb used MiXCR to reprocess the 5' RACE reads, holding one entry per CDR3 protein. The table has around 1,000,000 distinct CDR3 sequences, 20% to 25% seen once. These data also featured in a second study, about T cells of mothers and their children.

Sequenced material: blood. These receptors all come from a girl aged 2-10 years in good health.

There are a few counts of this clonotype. The CDR3 region is CASNPGHRDLETQYF. As DNA, the CDR3 is TGTGCCAGCAACCCGGGACACCGGGACTTAGAGACCCAGTACTTC. The gene calls are TRBV28 and TRBJ2-5; D possibly matches TRBD1 or TRBD2 (6 bases each). Germline CDR1 is MDHEN and CDR2 is SYDVKM. The length of the CDR3 is 15 residues. The ends were cut back, 7 bases at V and 4 bases at J, with 19 bases in the middle.

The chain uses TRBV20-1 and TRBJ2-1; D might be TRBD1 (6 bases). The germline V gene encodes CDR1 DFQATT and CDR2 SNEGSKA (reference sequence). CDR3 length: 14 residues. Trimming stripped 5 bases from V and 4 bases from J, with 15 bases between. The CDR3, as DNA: TGCAGTGCTCATGCCGGGACAAAGTACAATGAGCAGTTCTTC. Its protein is CSAHAGTKYNEQFF.